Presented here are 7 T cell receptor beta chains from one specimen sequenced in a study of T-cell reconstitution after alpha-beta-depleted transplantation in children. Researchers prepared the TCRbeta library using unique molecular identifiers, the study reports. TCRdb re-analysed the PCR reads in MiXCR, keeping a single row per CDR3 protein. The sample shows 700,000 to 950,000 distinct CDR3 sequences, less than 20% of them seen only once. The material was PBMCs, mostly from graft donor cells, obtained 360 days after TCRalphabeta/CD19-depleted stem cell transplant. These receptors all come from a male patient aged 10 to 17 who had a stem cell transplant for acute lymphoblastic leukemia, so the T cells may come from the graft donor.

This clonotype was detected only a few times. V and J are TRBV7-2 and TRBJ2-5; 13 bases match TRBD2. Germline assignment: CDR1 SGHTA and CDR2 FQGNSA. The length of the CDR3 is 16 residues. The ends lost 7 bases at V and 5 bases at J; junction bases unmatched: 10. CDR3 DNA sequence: TGTGCCAGCAACCAAGCTAGACTAGCGGGGGGCGAGACCCAGTACTTC. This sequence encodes CASNQARLAGGETQYF.

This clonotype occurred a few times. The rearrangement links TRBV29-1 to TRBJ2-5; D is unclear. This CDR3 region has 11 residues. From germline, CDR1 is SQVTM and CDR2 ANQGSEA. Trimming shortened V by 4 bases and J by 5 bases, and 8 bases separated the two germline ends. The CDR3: CSVAPVETQYF. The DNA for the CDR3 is TGCAGCGTTGCTCCGGTCGAGACCCAGTACTTC.

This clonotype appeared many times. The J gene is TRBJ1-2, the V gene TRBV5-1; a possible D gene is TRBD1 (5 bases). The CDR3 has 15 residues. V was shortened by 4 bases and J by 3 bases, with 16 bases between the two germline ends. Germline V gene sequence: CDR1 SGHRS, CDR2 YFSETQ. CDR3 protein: CASSDPGRGDYGYTF. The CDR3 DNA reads TGCGCCAGCAGCGATCCGGGACGTGGGGACTATGGCTACACCTTC.

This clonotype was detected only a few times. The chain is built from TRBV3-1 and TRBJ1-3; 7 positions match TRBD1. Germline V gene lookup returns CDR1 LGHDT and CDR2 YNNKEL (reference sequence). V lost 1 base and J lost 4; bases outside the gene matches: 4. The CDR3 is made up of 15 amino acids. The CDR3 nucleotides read TGTGCCAGCAGCCAAGGGACAGGCTACGGAAACACCATATATTTT. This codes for CASSQGTGYGNTIYF.

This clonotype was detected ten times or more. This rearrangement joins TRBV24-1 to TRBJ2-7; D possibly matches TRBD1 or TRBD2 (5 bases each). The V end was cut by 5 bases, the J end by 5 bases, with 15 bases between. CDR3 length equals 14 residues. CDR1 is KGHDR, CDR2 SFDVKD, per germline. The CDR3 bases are TGTGCCACCAGTGCCCCGGGACGTCGGGACGAGCAGTACTTC. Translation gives CATSAPGRRDEQYF.

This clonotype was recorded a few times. The CDR3 sequence: CASSVSSGTFTDTQYF. The CDR3 nucleotides are TGTGCCAGCAGCGTATCTTCAGGGACCTTCACAGATACGCAGTATTTT. The rearrangement joins TRBV9 to TRBJ2-3; the D call may be TRBD1 or TRBD2 (5 bases each). Germline-derived CDR1 and CDR2 are SGDLS and YYNGEE. Trimming took off 1 base at V and 2 bases at J, with 14 bases between the two ends. The CDR3 runs 16 residues.

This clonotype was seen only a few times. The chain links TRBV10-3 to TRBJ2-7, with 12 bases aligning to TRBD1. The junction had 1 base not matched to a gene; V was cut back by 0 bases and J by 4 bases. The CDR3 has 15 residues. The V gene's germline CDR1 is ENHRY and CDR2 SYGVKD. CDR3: CAISESGQGAYEQYF. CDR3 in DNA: TGTGCCATCAGTGAGTCGGGACAGGGGGCTTACGAGCAGTACTTC.